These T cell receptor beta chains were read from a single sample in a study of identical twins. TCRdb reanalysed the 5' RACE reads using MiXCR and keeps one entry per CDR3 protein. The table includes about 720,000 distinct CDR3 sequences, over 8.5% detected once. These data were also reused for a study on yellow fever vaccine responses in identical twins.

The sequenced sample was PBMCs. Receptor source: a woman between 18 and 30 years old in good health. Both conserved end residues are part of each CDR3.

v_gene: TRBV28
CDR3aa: CASSKIGTGHYEQYF

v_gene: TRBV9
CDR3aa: CASSVTSEIYEQYF

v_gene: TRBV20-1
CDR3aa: CSASGAQSYNEQFF

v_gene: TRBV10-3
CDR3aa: CAISEQGALSTDTQYF

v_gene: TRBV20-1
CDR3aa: CSARKRRGSETQYF

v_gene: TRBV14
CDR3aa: CASSPWTSGPDTQYF

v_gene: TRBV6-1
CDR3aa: CASSRDLGVYEQYF

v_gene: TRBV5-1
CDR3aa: CASSLEDRSTEAFF

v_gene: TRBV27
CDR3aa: CASSSRLEQYF

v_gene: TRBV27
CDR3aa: CASSYGQGASYEQYF